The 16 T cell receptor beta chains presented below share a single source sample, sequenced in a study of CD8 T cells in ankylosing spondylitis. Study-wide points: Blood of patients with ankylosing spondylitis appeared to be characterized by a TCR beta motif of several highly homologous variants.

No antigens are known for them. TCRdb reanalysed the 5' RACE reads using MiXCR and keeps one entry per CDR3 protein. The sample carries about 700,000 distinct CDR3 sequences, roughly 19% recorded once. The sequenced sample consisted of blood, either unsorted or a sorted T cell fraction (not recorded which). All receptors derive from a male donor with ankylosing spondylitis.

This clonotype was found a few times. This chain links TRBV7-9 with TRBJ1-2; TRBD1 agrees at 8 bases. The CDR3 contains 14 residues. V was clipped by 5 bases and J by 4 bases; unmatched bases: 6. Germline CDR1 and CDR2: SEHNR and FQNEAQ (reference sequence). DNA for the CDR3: TGTGCCAGCAGCCCACAGGGGGGCACCTATGGCTACACCTTC. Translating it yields CASSPQGGTYGYTF.

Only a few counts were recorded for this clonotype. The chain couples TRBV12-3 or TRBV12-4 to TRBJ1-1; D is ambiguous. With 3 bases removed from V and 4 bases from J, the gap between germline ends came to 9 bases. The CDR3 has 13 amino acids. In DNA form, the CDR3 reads TGTGCCAGCAGTTTCCCAGACTCCACTGAAGCTTTCTTT. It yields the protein CASSFPDSTEAFF.

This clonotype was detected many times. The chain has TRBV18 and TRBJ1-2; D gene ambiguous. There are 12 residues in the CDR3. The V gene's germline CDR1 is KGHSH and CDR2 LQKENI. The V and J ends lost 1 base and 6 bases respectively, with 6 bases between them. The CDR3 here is CASSPRGDGYTF. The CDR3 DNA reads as TGTGCCAGCTCACCACGAGGTGATGGCTACACCTTC.

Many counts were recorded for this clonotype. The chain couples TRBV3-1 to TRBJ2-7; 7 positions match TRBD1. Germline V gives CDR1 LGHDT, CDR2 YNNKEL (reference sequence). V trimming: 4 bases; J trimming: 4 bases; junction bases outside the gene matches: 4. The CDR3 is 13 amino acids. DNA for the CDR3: TGTGCCAGCAGCCCGTGGACAGGATACGAGCAGTACTTC. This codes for CASSPWTGYEQYF.

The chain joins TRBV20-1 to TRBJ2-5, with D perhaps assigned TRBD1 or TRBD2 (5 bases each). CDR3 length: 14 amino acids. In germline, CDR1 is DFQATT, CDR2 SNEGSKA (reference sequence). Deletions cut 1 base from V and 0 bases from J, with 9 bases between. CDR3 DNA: TGCAGTGCTAGAGTATTGGGACACCAAGAGACCCAGTACTTC. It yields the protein CSARVLGHQETQYF.

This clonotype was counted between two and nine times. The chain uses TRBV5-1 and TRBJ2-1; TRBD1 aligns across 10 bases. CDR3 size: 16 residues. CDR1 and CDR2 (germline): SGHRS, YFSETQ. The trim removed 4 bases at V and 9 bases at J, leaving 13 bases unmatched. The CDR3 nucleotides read TGCGCCAGCAGCGTGTCCGGGACAGGGGCCCAGGGTGAGCAGTTCTTC. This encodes CASSVSGTGAQGEQFF.

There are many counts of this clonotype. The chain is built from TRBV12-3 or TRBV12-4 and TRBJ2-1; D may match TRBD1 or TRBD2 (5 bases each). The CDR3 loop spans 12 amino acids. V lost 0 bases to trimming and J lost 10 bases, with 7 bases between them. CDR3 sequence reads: CASSLAGTEQFF. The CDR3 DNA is TGTGCCAGCAGTTTAGCGGGGACCGAGCAGTTCTTC.

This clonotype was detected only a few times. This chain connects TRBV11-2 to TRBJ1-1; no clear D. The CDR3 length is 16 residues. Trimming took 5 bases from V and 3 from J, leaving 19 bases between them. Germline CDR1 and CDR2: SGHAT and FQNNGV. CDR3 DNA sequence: TGTGCCAGCAGCCCCCGGACCGGTCGTGGGGACACTGAAGCTTTCTTT. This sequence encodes CASSPRTGRGDTEAFF.

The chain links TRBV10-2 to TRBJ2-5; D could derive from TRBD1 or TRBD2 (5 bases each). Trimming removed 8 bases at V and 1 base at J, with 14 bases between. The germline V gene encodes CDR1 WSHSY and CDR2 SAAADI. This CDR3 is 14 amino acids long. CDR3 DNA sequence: TGCGCCAGCGGGTGGGGGTCAAGCCAAGAGACCCAGTACTTC. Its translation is CASGWGSSQETQYF.

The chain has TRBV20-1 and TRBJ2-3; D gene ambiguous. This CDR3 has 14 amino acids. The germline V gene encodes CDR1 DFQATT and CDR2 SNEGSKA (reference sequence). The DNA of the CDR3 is TGCAGCGGCCGGTCCGGCGGTGCGGTGGATACGCAGTATTTT. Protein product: CSGRSGGAVDTQYF.

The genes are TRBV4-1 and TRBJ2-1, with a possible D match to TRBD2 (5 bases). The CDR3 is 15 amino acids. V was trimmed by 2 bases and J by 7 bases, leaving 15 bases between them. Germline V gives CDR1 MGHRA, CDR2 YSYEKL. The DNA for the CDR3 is TGCGCCAGCAGCCAATACCCCCCGTCGGGGAATGAGCAGTTCTTC. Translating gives CASSQYPPSGNEQFF.

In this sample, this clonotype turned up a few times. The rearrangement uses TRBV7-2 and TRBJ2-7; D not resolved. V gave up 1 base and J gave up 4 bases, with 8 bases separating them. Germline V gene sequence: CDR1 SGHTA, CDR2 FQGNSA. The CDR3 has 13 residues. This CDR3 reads CASSLEWQYEQYF. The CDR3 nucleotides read TGTGCCAGCAGCTTAGAGTGGCAATACGAGCAGTACTTC.

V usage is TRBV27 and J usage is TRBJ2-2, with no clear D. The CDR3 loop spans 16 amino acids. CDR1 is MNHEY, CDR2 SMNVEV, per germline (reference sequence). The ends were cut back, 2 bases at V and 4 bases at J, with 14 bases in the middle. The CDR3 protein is CASSLSPGRLTGELFF. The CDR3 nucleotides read TGTGCCAGCAGTTTAAGCCCGGGTAGGCTCACCGGGGAGCTGTTTTTT.

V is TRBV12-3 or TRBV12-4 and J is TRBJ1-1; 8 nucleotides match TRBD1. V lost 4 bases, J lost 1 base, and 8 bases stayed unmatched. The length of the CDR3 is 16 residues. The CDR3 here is CASSSRRQGRNTEAFF. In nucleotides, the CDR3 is TGTGCCAGCAGTTCCCGAAGACAGGGGAGGAACACTGAAGCTTTCTTT.

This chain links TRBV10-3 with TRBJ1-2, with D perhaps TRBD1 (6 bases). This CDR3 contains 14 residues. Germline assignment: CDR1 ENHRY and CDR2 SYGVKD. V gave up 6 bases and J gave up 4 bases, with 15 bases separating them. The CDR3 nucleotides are TGTGCCATCAGGCCGGACAGTACGACCTATGGCTACACCTTC. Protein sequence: CAIRPDSTTYGYTF.

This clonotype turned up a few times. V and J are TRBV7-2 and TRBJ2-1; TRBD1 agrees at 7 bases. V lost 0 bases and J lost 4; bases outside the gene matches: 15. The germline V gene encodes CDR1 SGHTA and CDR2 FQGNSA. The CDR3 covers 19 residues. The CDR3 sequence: CASSLAPGQVGVGYNEQFF. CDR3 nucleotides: TGTGCCAGCAGCTTAGCCCCCGGACAGGTAGGGGTCGGTTACAATGAGCAGTTCTTC.